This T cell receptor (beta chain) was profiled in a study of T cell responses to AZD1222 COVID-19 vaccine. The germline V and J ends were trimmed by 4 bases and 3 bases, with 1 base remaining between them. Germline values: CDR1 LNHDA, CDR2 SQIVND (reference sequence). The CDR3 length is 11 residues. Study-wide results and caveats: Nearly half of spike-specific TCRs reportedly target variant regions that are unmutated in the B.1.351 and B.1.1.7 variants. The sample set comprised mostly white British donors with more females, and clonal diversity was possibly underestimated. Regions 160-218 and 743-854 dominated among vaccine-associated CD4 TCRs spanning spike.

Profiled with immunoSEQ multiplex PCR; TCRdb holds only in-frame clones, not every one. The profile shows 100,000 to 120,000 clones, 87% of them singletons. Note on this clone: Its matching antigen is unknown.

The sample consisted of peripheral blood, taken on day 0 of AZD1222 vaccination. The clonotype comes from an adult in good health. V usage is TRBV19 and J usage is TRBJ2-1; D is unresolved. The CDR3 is CASSNYNEQFF. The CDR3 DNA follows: TGTGCCAGTAGTAACTACAATGAGCAGTTCTTC.